The source of this T cell receptor (beta chain) is a study of blood T cell repertoires in COVID-19. In the study overall: There were acute and convalescent COVID-19 samples, and they came from the United States, Italy and Spain.

Donors in Cohort 3 counted as recovered after two negative PCRs, clearance, or symptom resolution. V was cut by 2 bases and J by 7 bases, with 9 bases left in between. The CDR3 runs to 13 residues. Germline CDR1 is LGHDT and CDR2 is YNNKEL (reference sequence). TCRdb's copy holds only in-frame clones and misses some; the assay was immunoSEQ multiplex PCR. Of 200,000 to 300,000 clones in the sample, around 89% were seen once. The sequence derives from a woman aged 25 to 45 who had recovered from COVID-19. J is TRBJ2-1 and V is TRBV3-1 (or the pseudogene TRBV3-2), with D hard to call. Sequences were obtained from PBMCs or T cells enriched from blood (not recorded which). CDR3 in DNA: TGTGCCAGCAGCCAATTAGAGAGGAATGAGCAGTTCTTC. This gives the protein CASSQLERNEQFF.